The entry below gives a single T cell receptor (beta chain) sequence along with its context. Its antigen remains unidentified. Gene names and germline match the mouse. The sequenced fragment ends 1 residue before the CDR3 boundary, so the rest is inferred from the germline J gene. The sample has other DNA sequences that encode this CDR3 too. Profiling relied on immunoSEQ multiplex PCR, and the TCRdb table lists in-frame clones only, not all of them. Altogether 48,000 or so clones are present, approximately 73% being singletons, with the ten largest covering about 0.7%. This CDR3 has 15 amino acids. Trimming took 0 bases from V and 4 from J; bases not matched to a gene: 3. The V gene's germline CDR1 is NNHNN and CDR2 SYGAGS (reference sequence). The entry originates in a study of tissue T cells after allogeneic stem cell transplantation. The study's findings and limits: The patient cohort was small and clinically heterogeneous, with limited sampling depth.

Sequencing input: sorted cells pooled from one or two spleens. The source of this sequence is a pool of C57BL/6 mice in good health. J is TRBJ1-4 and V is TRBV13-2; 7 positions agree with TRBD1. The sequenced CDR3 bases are TGTGCCAGCGGTGATGCTGGGACAGTCAACGAAAGATTATTT. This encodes CASGDAGTVNERLF. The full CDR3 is CASGDAGTVNERLFF.